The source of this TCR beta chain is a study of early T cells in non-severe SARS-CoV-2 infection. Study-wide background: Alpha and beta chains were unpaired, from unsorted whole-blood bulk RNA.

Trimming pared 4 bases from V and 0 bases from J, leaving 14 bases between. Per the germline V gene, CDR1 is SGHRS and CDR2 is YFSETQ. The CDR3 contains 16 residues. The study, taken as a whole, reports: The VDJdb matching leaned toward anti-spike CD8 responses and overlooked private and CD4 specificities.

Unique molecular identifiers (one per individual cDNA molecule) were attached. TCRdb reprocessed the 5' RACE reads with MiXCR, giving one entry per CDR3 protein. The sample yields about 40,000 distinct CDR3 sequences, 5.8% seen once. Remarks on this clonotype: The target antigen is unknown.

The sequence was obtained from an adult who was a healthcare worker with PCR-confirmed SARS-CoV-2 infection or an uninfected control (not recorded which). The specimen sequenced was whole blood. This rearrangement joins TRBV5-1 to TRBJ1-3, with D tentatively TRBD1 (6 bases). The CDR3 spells CASSQGQIDSGNTIYF. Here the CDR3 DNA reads TGCGCCAGCAGCCAAGGACAGATTGACTCTGGAAACACCATATATTTT.